The 11 T cell receptor beta chains below come from one sample, sequenced in a study of response to subunit inactivated influenza vaccine. TCRdb processed the RT-PCR reads anew with MiXCR; each CDR3 protein has one entry. The top ten clones hold roughly a tenth of a sample with 700,000 to 900,000 distinct CDR3 sequences, around 20% of them seen once. Here the sequenced sample was PBMCs from blood, taken 4 to 6 days after vaccination. Receptors originate from a man aged 45-65 years who received an inactivated influenza vaccine.

The chain is built from TRBV6-2 or TRBV6-3 and TRBJ2-7; 9 bases line up with TRBD1. V lost 5 bases, J lost 2 bases, and 7 bases stayed unmatched. The CDR3 is 15 residues long. Germline V gene data show CDR1 as MNHEY and CDR2 as SVGEGT. The CDR3 loop reads CASSRSGTGTYEQYF. DNA of the CDR3: TGTGCCAGCAGTCGCTCCGGGACAGGGACCTACGAGCAGTACTTC.

This clonotype came up a few times. The chain recombines TRBV10-3 with TRBJ2-7; D is uncertain. Per germline, CDR1 ENHRY and CDR2 SYGVKD. The CDR3 extends over 12 amino acids. Deletions cut 0 bases from V and 5 bases from J, with 5 bases between. The CDR3: CAISESGNEQYF. CDR3 in DNA: TGTGCCATCAGTGAGTCGGGGAACGAGCAGTACTTC.

The chain recombines TRBV10-1 with TRBJ2-5; 7 positions match TRBD1. Trimming removed 8 bases from V and 5 bases from J; junction bases left unmatched: 20. The CDR3 extends over 17 amino acids. Germline V lookup: CDR1 WNHNN, CDR2 SYGVQD (reference sequence). CDR3 sequence: CASSTGTASPGVETQYF. CDR3 bases: TGCGCCAGCTCAACCGGGACAGCCTCGCCGGGTGTGGAGACCCAGTACTTC.

The rearrangement uses TRBV7-2 and TRBJ2-1; D might be TRBD2 (5 bases). From germline, CDR1 is SGHTA and CDR2 FQGNSA. V lost 6 bases to trimming and J lost 7 bases, with 16 bases between them. The CDR3 runs to 14 residues. This CDR3 is CASSLARRGNEQFF. In DNA form, the CDR3 reads TGTGCCAGCAGTCTAGCACGCCGAGGTAATGAGCAGTTCTTC.

The rearrangement uses TRBV9 and TRBJ2-7; no clear D gene. This CDR3 has 13 amino acids. The V and J ends lost 0 bases and 5 bases respectively, with 9 bases between them. Germline loops: CDR1 SGDLS, CDR2 YYNGEE. This CDR3 reads CASSVGYYDEQYF. The CDR3 DNA reads as TGTGCCAGCAGCGTAGGCTACTATGACGAGCAGTACTTC.

This clonotype has a handful of counts. The chain is built from TRBV6-1 and TRBJ2-6, with 7 bases fitting TRBD2. This CDR3 is built from 16 residues. Germline CDR1 and CDR2: MNHNS and SASEGT. V dropped 8 bases and J dropped 2; count of bases not matched to a gene: 9. The CDR3 bases are TGTGCCAGCCAAAGTGGTCGGGGGGCTGGGGCCAACGTCCTGACTTTC. It is translated as CASQSGRGAGANVLTF.

This clonotype has only a few counts. V is TRBV14 and J is TRBJ1-1; possibly TRBD1 for D (5 bases). This CDR3 comprises 15 residues. Germline lookup yields CDR1 SGHDN and CDR2 FVKESK. V was cut by 3 bases and J by 2 bases, with 13 bases left in between. The CDR3: CASSHLTVRNTEAFF. Here the CDR3 DNA reads TGTGCCAGCAGCCATTTGACAGTTCGAAACACTGAAGCTTTCTTT.

This clonotype showed up just a few times. The chain employs TRBV7-2 and TRBJ1-1; possibly TRBD1 for D (6 bases). The CDR3 consists of 15 residues. Trimming stripped 7 bases from V and 1 base from J, with 16 bases between. The germline V gene encodes CDR1 SGHTA and CDR2 FQGNSA. The CDR3 loop is CASTLGQSPNTEAFF. CDR3 in DNA: TGTGCCAGCACCCTTGGACAGAGTCCGAACACTGAAGCTTTCTTT.

The chain carries TRBV6-1 and TRBJ1-1; D remains ambiguous. Germline V gene lookup returns CDR1 MNHNS and CDR2 SASEGT. This CDR3 is 14 amino acids long. Deletions cut 5 bases from V and 0 bases from J, with 10 bases between. This CDR3 reads CASSPPRMNTEAFF. The CDR3 DNA reads TGTGCCAGCAGTCCCCCCCGGATGAACACTGAAGCTTTCTTT.

CDR3 residues: CASSSRGYSVGGRGLKEQFF. The CDR3 DNA sequence: TGTGCCAGCAGTTCGAGGGGATATTCCGTTGGCGGACGGGGTCTCAAGGAGCAGTTCTTC. The chain carries TRBV11-2 and TRBJ2-1; D could derive from TRBD1 or TRBD2 (5 bases each). The V gene's germline CDR1 is SGHAT and CDR2 FQNNGV. The length of the CDR3 is 20 residues. Trimming pared 6 bases from V and 10 bases from J, leaving 37 bases between. The full variable domain, with the rest looked up from reference TRBV11-2 and TRBJ2-1, is EAGVAQSPRYKIIEKRQSVAFWCNPISGHATLYWYQQILGQGPKLLIQFQNNGVVDDSQLPKDRFSAERLKGVDSTLKIQPAKLEDSAVYLCASSSRGYSVGGRGLKEQFFGPGTRLTVL.

This clonotype has more than one count but fewer than ten. The chain combines TRBV12-3 or TRBV12-4 with TRBJ2-2, with D perhaps matching TRBD1 (6 bases). Between the trimmed V and J ends, which lost 1 base and 7 bases, there was a span of 16 bases. CDR3 length equals 16 residues. The CDR3 nucleotides are TGTGCCAGCAGTTTAGGTCAGGGGATTGTTGACGGGGAGCTGTTTTTT. Its protein product is CASSLGQGIVDGELFF.